This passage covers 10 T cell receptor beta chains from one sample sequenced in a study of OX40 agonist ivuxolimab in advanced cancers. Generated by immunoSEQ multiplex PCR, the TCRdb table keeps only in-frame clones and is missing some. The sample has around 70,000 clones, 70% to 90% seen once. Sequences were derived from CD4+ or CD8+ T cells sorted from blood, sampled in a trial of the OX40 agonist ivuxolimab. The origin of the receptors is an adult with an advanced solid tumor such as melanoma, head and neck, liver or kidney cancer.

This sequence joins TRBV5-8 and TRBJ2-7, with 8 positions matching TRBD2. Germline V gives CDR1 SGHTS, CDR2 YDEGEE. The CDR3 length is 15 residues. V was pared by 4 bases and J by 4 bases, with 10 bases of the junction left unmatched. The CDR3 coding sequence is TGTGCCAGCAGCCGTAAAGCGGGAGACGTTTACGAGCAGTACTTC. Translating it yields CASSRKAGDVYEQYF.

This clone was recorded once. The chain has TRBV7-3 and TRBJ2-1; either TRBD1 or TRBD2 may supply D (5 bases each). The germline CDR1 and CDR2 sequences are SGHTA and FQGTGA. The germline V and J ends were trimmed by 5 bases and 8 bases, with 19 bases remaining between them. The CDR3 covers 15 residues. The CDR3 is CASSLGLFWGDEQFF. CDR3 in DNA: TGTGCCAGCAGCCTTGGACTCTTCTGGGGCGATGAGCAGTTCTTC.

In this sample, this clone turned up once. V usage is TRBV9 and J usage is TRBJ1-3, with D possibly being TRBD1 (5 bases). The CDR3 runs 14 residues. Trimming stripped 0 bases from V and 4 bases from J, with 8 bases between. The germline gives CDR1 SGDLS, CDR2 YYNGEE. The CDR3 coding sequence is TGTGCCAGCAGCGTAGCAGGGTCCGGAAACACCATATATTTT. Its translation is CASSVAGSGNTIYF.

This chain uses TRBV7-9 with TRBJ2-1, with D perhaps given as TRBD1 or TRBD2 (6 bases each). With 1 base removed from V and 2 bases from J, the gap between germline ends came to 21 bases. The CDR3 loop spans 19 amino acids. Germline lookup yields CDR1 SEHNR and CDR2 FQNEAQ (reference sequence). DNA for the CDR3: TGTGCCAGCAGCTTAGTGGCTAGTGCCCGGGGGCGCACCTACAATGAGCAGTTCTTC. Translation: CASSLVASARGRTYNEQFF.

The V gene is TRBV28, the J gene TRBJ2-7, with D possibly TRBD2 on 6 matching bases. Germline-derived CDR1 and CDR2 are MDHEN and SYDVKM. The CDR3 spans 14 residues. Trimming pared 3 bases from V and 2 bases from J, leaving 11 bases between. In nucleotides, the CDR3 is TGTGCCAGCAGTTTCGGGGGAGATCCCTACGAGCAGTACTTC. It specifies CASSFGGDPYEQYF.

The chain has TRBV19 and TRBJ2-3; D is unclear. Germline lookup yields CDR1 LNHDA and CDR2 SQIVND (reference sequence). The ends were cut back, 3 bases at V and 2 bases at J, with 9 bases in the middle. This CDR3 has 14 amino acids. The CDR3 loop is CASSIFESTDTQYF. The CDR3 coding sequence is TGTGCCAGTAGTATTTTCGAGTCCACAGATACGCAGTATTTT.

V usage is TRBV7-8 and J usage is TRBJ1-1; no clear D gene. The CDR3 is made up of 14 amino acids. Trimming took 2 bases from V and 1 from J, leaving 8 bases between them. Germline CDR1 is SGHVS and CDR2 is FQNEAQ. For the CDR3, the DNA is TGTGCCAGCAGCTTATTTGTTGGGAACACTGAAGCTTTCTTT. This codes for CASSLFVGNTEAFF. Complete variable domain (other parts from reference TRBV7-8 and TRBJ1-1): GAGVSQSPRYKVAKRGQDVALRCDPISGHVSLFWYQQALGQGPEFLTYFQNEAQLDKSGLPSDRFFAERPEGSVSTLKIQRTQQEDSAVYLCASSLFVGNTEAFFGQGTRLTVV.

The chain has TRBV5-1 and TRBJ1-3; the D gene is possibly TRBD1 (5 bases). The CDR3 sequence is 16 residues long. The V end lost 1 base, the J end lost 0 bases, and 11 bases lay between the germline ends. From germline, CDR1 is SGHRS and CDR2 YFSETQ. The CDR3 nucleotides read TGCGCCAGCAGCTTGCTGGGGGAAACCTCTGGAAACACCATATATTTT. Its protein product is CASSLLGETSGNTIYF.

The sample holds a few counts of this clone. V gene TRBV2 combines with J gene TRBJ1-5; TRBD1 is a possible D gene (6 bases). The V and J ends lost 5 bases and 6 bases respectively, with 11 bases between them. The CDR3 length is 13 residues. In germline, CDR1 is SNHLY, CDR2 FYNNEI. CDR3 residues: CASSWGPVQPQHF. The CDR3 DNA reads as TGTGCCAGCAGTTGGGGGCCCGTTCAGCCCCAGCATTTT.

The rearrangement joins TRBV10-3 to TRBJ2-7, with D perhaps being TRBD1 or TRBD2 (5 bases each). The CDR3 loop spans 14 amino acids. V lost 4 bases and J lost 3, with 13 bases in between. Germline V gene data show CDR1 as ENHRY and CDR2 as SYGVKD. The CDR3 region is CAISGGTVGYEQYF. In DNA form, the CDR3 reads TGTGCCATCAGTGGAGGGACCGTGGGCTACGAGCAGTACTTC.